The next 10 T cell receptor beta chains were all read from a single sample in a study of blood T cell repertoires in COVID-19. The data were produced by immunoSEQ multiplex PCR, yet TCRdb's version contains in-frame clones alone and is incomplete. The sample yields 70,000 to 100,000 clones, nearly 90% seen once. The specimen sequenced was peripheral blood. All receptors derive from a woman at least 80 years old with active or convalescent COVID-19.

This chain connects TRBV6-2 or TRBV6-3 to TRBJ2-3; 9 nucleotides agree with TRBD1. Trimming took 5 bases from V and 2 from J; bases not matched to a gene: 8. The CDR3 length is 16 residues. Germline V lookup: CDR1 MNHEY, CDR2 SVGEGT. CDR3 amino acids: CASSKTGTGNTDTQYF. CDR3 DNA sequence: TGTGCCAGCAGTAAGACCGGGACAGGGAACACAGATACGCAGTATTTT.

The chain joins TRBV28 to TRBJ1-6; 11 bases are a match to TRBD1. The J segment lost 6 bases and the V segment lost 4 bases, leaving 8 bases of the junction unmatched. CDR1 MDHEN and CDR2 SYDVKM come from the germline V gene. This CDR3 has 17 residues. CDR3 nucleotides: TGTGCCAGCAGTTCCCCAACCGGGACAGGGGGTAATTCACCCCTCCACTTT. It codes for CASSSPTGTGGNSPLHF.

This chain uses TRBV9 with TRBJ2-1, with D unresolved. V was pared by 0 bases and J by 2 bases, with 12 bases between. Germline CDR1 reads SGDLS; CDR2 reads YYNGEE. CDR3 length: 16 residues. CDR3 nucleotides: TGTGCCAGCAGCGTAGGAGGCGGATTTACCTACAATGAGCAGTTCTTC. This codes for CASSVGGGFTYNEQFF.

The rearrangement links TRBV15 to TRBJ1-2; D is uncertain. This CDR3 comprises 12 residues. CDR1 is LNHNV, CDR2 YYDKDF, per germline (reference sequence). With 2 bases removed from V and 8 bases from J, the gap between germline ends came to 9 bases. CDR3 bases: TGTGCCACCAGCAGACCCGGCAGGGGCTACACCTTC. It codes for CATSRPGRGYTF.

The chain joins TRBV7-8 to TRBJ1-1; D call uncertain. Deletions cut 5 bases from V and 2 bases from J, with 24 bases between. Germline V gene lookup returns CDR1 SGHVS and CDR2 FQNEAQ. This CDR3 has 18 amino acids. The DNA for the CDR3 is TGTGCCAGCAGCAACCTGCTGCCGGGCGCGGGAACTAACACTGAAGCTTTCTTT. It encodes CASSNLLPGAGTNTEAFF.

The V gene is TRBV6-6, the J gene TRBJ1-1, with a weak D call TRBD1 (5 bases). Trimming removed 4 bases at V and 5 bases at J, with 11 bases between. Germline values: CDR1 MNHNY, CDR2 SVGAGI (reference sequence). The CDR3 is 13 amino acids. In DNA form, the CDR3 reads TGTGCCAGCAGTTTTTCGGGGGGGACTGAAGCTTTCTTT. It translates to CASSFSGGTEAFF.

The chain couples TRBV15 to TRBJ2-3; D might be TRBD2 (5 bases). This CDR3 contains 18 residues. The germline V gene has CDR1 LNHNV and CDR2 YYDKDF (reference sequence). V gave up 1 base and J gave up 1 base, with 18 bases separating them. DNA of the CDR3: TGTGCCACCAGCAGAGTTCCCCCCCTTCGGGGAGGCACAGATACGCAGTATTTT. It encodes CATSRVPPLRGGTDTQYF.

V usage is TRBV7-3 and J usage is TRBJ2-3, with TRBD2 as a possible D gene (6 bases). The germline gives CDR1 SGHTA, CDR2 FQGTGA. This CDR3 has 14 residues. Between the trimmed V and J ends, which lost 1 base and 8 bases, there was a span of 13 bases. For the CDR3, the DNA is TGTGCCAGCAGCTTAAACACGGGGGTGGGTACGCAGTATTTT. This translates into CASSLNTGVGTQYF.

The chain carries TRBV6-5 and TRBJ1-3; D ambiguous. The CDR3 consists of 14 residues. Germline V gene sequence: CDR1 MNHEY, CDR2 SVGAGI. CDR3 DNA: TGTGCGTCGAGCGGTCTACAAAACCGGGACACCATATATTTT. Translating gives CASSGLQNRDTIYF.

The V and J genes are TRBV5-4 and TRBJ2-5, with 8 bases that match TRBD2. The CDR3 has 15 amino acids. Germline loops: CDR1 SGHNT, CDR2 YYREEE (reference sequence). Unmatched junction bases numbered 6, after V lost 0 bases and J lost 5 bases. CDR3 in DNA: TGTGCCAGCAGCTTGGGAGGGACTAGAGCGGAGACCCAGTACTTC. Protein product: CASSLGGTRAETQYF.